This TCR beta chain emerged from a study of cytomegalovirus exposure and HLA in healthy donors. General study findings and limits: For presence/absence analyses, sequencing depth was assumed to be roughly uniform across donors.

In regard to this clone: Its antigen is undetermined.

The CDR3 totals 14 residues. Germline values: CDR1 SGHDT, CDR2 YYEEEE. V was trimmed by 3 bases and J by 4 bases, leaving 11 bases between them. The PCR was carried out with 60 Vbeta primers and 13 Jbeta primers. Clones were sequenced by immunoSEQ multiplex PCR, and TCRdb holds only the in-frame ones, with some missing. The data contain approximately 110,000 clones, 70% to 85% of them seen just once; the ten biggest clones take up about 3.4%. This rearrangement joins TRBV5-6 to TRBJ1-3; a possible D gene is TRBD1 (5 bases). The specimen was PBMCs. This clonotype originated in a middle-aged woman in good health and CMV-seronegative. DNA of the CDR3: TGTGCCAGCAGCTATGGGGCATCAGGAAACACCATATATTTT. Translated: CASSYGASGNTIYF.